This T cell receptor (beta chain) came from a study of T cells in Graves' hyperthyroidism and ophthalmopathy. Germline V gene data show CDR1 as SGHTA and CDR2 as FQGNSA. The CDR3 extends over 16 amino acids. V shed 2 bases, J shed 10 bases, and the junction held 10 bases outside the gene matches. In this sample, this clonotype turned up many times. The investigators amplified TCR beta CDR3 regions from RNA transcripts. RT-PCR in the first round (using the HTBI primer set) targeted the TCR CDR3. TCRdb re-analysed the multiplex PCR reads in MiXCR, keeping a single row per CDR3 protein. The table shows hundreds of thousands of distinct CDR3 sequences, with around 39% occurring only once.

The TCR comes from a young man with Graves' hyperthyroidism. Sequencing was performed on blood. The rearrangement uses TRBV7-2 and TRBJ1-6; TRBD1 matches at 8 bases. CDR3 sequence reads: CASSLLGTGNGSPLHF. In DNA form, the CDR3 reads TGTGCCAGCAGCTTACTCGGGACAGGAAACGGATCACCCCTCCACTTT.